This is a list of T cell receptor beta chains from one sample in a study of blood T cell repertoires in COVID-19. Repertoires were generated with immunoSEQ multiplex PCR, while TCRdb's copy carries only in-frame clones and drops some. The data show roughly 200,000 clones, 75% to 85% seen once. Specimen: peripheral blood. The receptor set was obtained from a woman aged 80 or over with COVID-19, enrolled during active disease. The CDR3 runs from the conserved cysteine through the conserved F or W. Fields, in order: V gene, clone size, D gene, J gene, CDR3 protein, CDR3 DNA. A D gene is named only where the DNA matches it firmly. Rows give clone size only sometimes, using once, few, many, or a class for an expanded clone.

v_call: TRBV28
clone_size: -
d_call: -
j_call: TRBJ1-1
cdr3_aa: CASGLGGNTEAFF
cdr3_nt: TGTGCCAGCGGGTTAGGGGGAAACACTGAAGCTTTCTTT

v_call: TRBV21-1
clone_size: many
d_call: -
j_call: TRBJ2-3
cdr3_aa: CASSKVVSGSRDTQYF
cdr3_nt: TGTGCCAGCAGCAAAGTTGTTAGCGGGAGTCGTGATACGCAGTATTTT

v_call: TRBV5-4
clone_size: -
d_call: TRBD1
j_call: TRBJ2-7
cdr3_aa: CASSQKRGPLAYEQYF
cdr3_nt: TGTGCCAGCAGCCAAAAGAGGGGGCCACTAGCCTACGAGCAGTACTTC

v_call: TRBV30
clone_size: -
d_call: TRBD1
j_call: TRBJ1-4
cdr3_aa: CAWKAGGYGNEKLFF
cdr3_nt: TGTGCCTGGAAGGCAGGGGGGTATGGGAATGAAAAACTGTTTTTT

v_call: TRBV3-1/TRBV3-2
clone_size: -
d_call: TRBD2
j_call: TRBJ2-1
cdr3_aa: CASSGVAGLVDNEQFF
cdr3_nt: TGTGCCAGCAGCGGGGTAGCGGGATTGGTAGACAATGAGCAGTTCTTC

v_call: TRBV3-1/TRBV3-2
clone_size: -
d_call: -
j_call: TRBJ1-2
cdr3_aa: CASSHRDIHGYTF
cdr3_nt: TGTGCCAGCAGCCACCGGGACATTCATGGCTACACCTTC

v_call: TRBV21-1
clone_size: once
d_call: -
j_call: TRBJ1-5
cdr3_aa: CASSPPQTGALRSNQPQHF
cdr3_nt: TGTGCCAGCAGCCCTCCCCAGACAGGGGCCCTTAGAAGCAATCAGCCCCAGCATTTT

v_call: TRBV3-1/TRBV3-2
clone_size: once
d_call: TRBD2
j_call: TRBJ2-3
cdr3_aa: CASSQDGLGTRVTDTQYF
cdr3_nt: TGTGCCAGCAGCCAAGATGGGCTAGGGACTAGGGTCACAGATACGCAGTATTTT

v_call: TRBV15
clone_size: -
d_call: -
j_call: TRBJ2-4
cdr3_aa: CATSREWQGLNIQYF
cdr3_nt: TGTGCCACCAGCAGAGAATGGCAGGGATTAAACATTCAGTACTTC

v_call: TRBV6-2/TRBV6-3
clone_size: few
d_call: TRBD2
j_call: TRBJ2-3
cdr3_aa: CASSYLLGLAGGRTDTQYF
cdr3_nt: TGTGCCAGCAGTTACCTTCTGGGACTAGCGGGGGGGCGCACAGATACGCAGTATTTT

v_call: TRBV18
clone_size: once
d_call: -
j_call: TRBJ1-5
cdr3_aa: CASSPSGDAQPQHF
cdr3_nt: TGTGCCAGCTCACCCTCGGGGGATGCTCAGCCCCAGCATTTT

v_call: TRBV29-1
clone_size: -
d_call: -
j_call: TRBJ2-3
cdr3_aa: CSVVLWGRGTDTQYF
cdr3_nt: TGCAGCGTTGTGCTTTGGGGGCGAGGCACAGATACGCAGTATTTT

v_call: TRBV6-5
clone_size: -
d_call: -
j_call: TRBJ1-6
cdr3_aa: CASSYGRASLGSPLHF
cdr3_nt: TGTGCCAGCAGTTACGGCAGGGCCTCCTTAGGATCACCCCTCCACTTT

v_call: TRBV2
clone_size: -
d_call: TRBD1
j_call: TRBJ1-5
cdr3_aa: CASRRDRAKNQPQHF
cdr3_nt: TGTGCCAGCAGGAGAGACAGGGCAAAAAATCAGCCCCAGCATTTT

v_call: TRBV28
clone_size: -
d_call: TRBD2
j_call: TRBJ2-7
cdr3_aa: CASSPGTSGSYEQYF
cdr3_nt: TGTGCCAGCAGTCCCGGGACTAGCGGGAGTTACGAGCAGTACTTC

v_call: TRBV7-2
clone_size: -
d_call: -
j_call: TRBJ2-7
cdr3_aa: CASSRIGFEQYF
cdr3_nt: TGTGCCAGCAGCCGAATTGGCTTCGAGCAGTACTTC

v_call: TRBV29-1
clone_size: -
d_call: -
j_call: TRBJ1-3
cdr3_aa: CSVESGNTIYF
cdr3_nt: TGCAGCGTTGAATCGGGAAACACCATATATTTT

v_call: TRBV15
clone_size: -
d_call: -
j_call: TRBJ2-1
cdr3_aa: CATSRDHAGDEQFF
cdr3_nt: TGTGCCACCAGCAGAGATCATGCAGGGGATGAGCAGTTCTTC

v_call: TRBV6-2/TRBV6-3
clone_size: -
d_call: TRBD2
j_call: TRBJ2-7
cdr3_aa: CASSSLREASGNYEQYF
cdr3_nt: TGTGCCAGCAGTTCTTTACGTGAGGCTAGCGGGAATTACGAGCAGTACTTC

v_call: TRBV23-1
clone_size: -
d_call: TRBD1
j_call: TRBJ2-5
cdr3_aa: CASSQSAGTGGIVETQYF
cdr3_nt: TGCGCCAGCAGTCAATCGGCGGGCACAGGGGGTATAGTAGAGACCCAGTACTTC

v_call: TRBV29-1
clone_size: -
d_call: TRBD1
j_call: TRBJ1-3
cdr3_aa: CSSLRTGATGNTIYF
cdr3_nt: TGCAGCTCCTTAAGGACAGGGGCCACCGGAAACACCATATATTTT

v_call: TRBV5-5
clone_size: once
d_call: -
j_call: TRBJ2-2
cdr3_aa: CASSLGGQAATGELFF
cdr3_nt: TGTGCCAGCAGCTTGGGGGGGCAGGCGGCGACCGGGGAGCTGTTTTTT

v_call: TRBV30
clone_size: -
d_call: TRBD1
j_call: TRBJ1-6
cdr3_aa: CAWSEGQPFNSPLHF
cdr3_nt: TGTGCCTGGAGTGAGGGACAGCCCTTTAATTCACCCCTCCACTTT

v_call: TRBV7-2
clone_size: few
d_call: -
j_call: TRBJ1-2
cdr3_aa: CASSFERNYGYTF
cdr3_nt: TGTGCCAGCAGCTTCGAGAGGAACTATGGCTACACCTTC

v_call: TRBV5-1
clone_size: -
d_call: TRBD2
j_call: TRBJ2-2
cdr3_aa: CASSLVSGGKGELFF
cdr3_nt: TGCGCCAGCAGCTTGGTTAGCGGGGGAAAAGGGGAGCTGTTTTTT

v_call: TRBV5-5
clone_size: once
d_call: TRBD1
j_call: TRBJ1-2
cdr3_aa: CASSLGGTANYGYTF
cdr3_nt: TGTGCCAGCAGCTTGGGAGGGACAGCGAACTATGGCTACACCTTC

v_call: TRBV19
clone_size: -
d_call: TRBD1
j_call: TRBJ1-1
cdr3_aa: CASRDRPIDEAFF
cdr3_nt: TGTGCCAGTAGGGACAGGCCGATCGATGAAGCTTTCTTT

v_call: TRBV7-3
clone_size: -
d_call: -
j_call: TRBJ1-6
cdr3_aa: CASSLGGGRGSPLHF
cdr3_nt: TGTGCCAGCAGCTTGGGAGGCGGCCGAGGCTCACCCCTCCACTTT

v_call: TRBV7-3
clone_size: -
d_call: -
j_call: TRBJ2-5
cdr3_aa: CASSSTGHGETQYF
cdr3_nt: TGTGCCAGCAGCTCCACCGGACACGGAGAGACCCAGTACTTC

v_call: TRBV25-1
clone_size: -
d_call: -
j_call: TRBJ1-2
cdr3_aa: CASSAFNWLGSGYTF
cdr3_nt: TGTGCCAGCAGTGCGTTTAATTGGCTCGGGTCTGGCTACACCTTC

v_call: TRBV2
clone_size: -
d_call: TRBD1
j_call: TRBJ1-2
cdr3_aa: CASSLRDRDRTF
cdr3_nt: TGTGCCAGCAGTCTCCGGGACAGGGACCGGACGTTC